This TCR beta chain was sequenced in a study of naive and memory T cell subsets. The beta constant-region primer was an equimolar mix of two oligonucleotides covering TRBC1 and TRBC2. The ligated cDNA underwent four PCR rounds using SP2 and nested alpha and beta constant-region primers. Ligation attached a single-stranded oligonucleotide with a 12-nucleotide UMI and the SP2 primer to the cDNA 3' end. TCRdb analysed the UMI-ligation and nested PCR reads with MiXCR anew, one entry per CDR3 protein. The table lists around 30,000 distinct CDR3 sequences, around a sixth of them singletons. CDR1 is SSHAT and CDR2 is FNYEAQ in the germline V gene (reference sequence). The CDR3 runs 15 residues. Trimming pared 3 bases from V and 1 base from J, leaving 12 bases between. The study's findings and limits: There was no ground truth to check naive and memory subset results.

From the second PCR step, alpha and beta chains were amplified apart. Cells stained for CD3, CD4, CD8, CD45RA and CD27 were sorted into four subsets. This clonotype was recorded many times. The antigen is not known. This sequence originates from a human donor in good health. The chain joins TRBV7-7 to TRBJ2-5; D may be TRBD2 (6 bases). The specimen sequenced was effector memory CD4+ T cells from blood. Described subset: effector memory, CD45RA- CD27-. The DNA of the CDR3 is TGTGCCAGCAGCTTTGGGCAGGGAGGCCAAGAGACCCAGTACTTC. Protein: CASSFGQGGQETQYF.